This entry lists 26 T cell receptor beta chains sequenced from one sample in a study of T cells in Graves' hyperthyroidism and ophthalmopathy. Amplification of TCR beta CDR3 regions was performed using RNA transcripts as template. A set of HTBI primers served as the primers for a first-round RT-PCR of the TCR CDR3. TCRdb recomputed calls from the multiplex PCR reads with MiXCR, one row per CDR3 protein. The sample holds approximately 590,000 distinct CDR3 sequences, 40% to 55% seen once. The source material was peripheral blood or thyroid tissue (not recorded which). The receptors come from a young woman with Graves' hyperthyroidism.

This sequence joins TRBV6-1 and TRBJ1-4; D perhaps matches TRBD1 (6 bases). Germline CDR1 is MNHNS and CDR2 is SASEGT. The germline V and J ends were trimmed by 0 bases and 12 bases, with 14 bases remaining between them. The CDR3 contains 14 residues. CDR3 residues: CASSEAGARRELFF. CDR3 DNA sequence: TGTGCCAGCAGTGAAGCGGGGGCCCGGAGGGAACTGTTTTTT.

This clonotype was seen repeatedly, ten times or more. The CDR3 sequence is CASSESREEQYF. The CDR3 nucleotides are TGCGCCAGCAGTGAGTCCAGGGAGGAGCAGTACTTC. The chain recombines TRBV10-2 with TRBJ2-7; D possibly uses TRBD1 or TRBD2 (5 bases each). Trimming removed 0 bases at V and 7 bases at J, with 7 bases between. The CDR3 contains 12 residues. Per germline, CDR1 WSHSY and CDR2 SAAADI.

Of note for this clonotype: One junction end disagrees with the germline gene, perhaps due to a read error. The chain employs TRBV9 and TRBJ2-7; TRBD1 agrees at 7 bases. The CDR3 spans 15 residues. From germline, CDR1 is SGDLS and CDR2 YYNGEE. In nucleotides, the CDR3 is TGTGCCAGCAGCGTAGGAGGGACAGTAACCTACGAGCGGTACTTC. It codes for CASSVGGTVTYERYF.

The chain recombines TRBV29-1 with TRBJ2-3; D is ambiguous. Germline V gives CDR1 SQVTM, CDR2 ANQGSEA. The CDR3 has 13 amino acids. Between the trimmed V and J ends, which lost 8 bases and 2 bases, there was a span of 14 bases. CDR3 sequence: CSYIQWLTDTQYF. CDR3 nucleotides: TGCAGCTACATACAGTGGCTCACAGATACGCAGTATTTT.

The J gene is TRBJ1-5, the V gene TRBV24-1, with a weak D call TRBD1 (5 bases). Germline V CDR1 and CDR2: KGHDR, SFDVKD. Trimming took 7 bases from V and 4 from J, leaving 10 bases between them. This CDR3 has 13 amino acids. CDR3 nucleotides: TGTGCCACCAGCGCCTCAGGGAATCAGCCCCAGCATTTT. Amino acid sequence: CATSASGNQPQHF.

In its sample, this clonotype was seen many times. The chain carries TRBV10-2 and TRBJ2-5, with 8 bases aligning to TRBD2. Germline trimming cut 8 bases from V and 1 base from J; bases unmatched to any gene: 9. The CDR3 is 15 residues long. From germline, CDR1 is WSHSY and CDR2 SAAADI. Here the CDR3 reads CASSRTSFFQETQYF. CDR3 nucleotides: TGCGCCAGCTCCAGGACTAGCTTCTTCCAAGAGACCCAGTACTTC.

This clonotype has only a few counts. This rearrangement joins TRBV16 to TRBJ1-4, with TRBD1 identical over 9 bases. The ends lost 6 bases at V and 8 bases at J; junction bases unmatched: 7. The CDR3 is made up of 14 amino acids. Germline-derived CDR1 and CDR2 are KGHSY and FQNENV. CDR3 sequence reads: CASSPDRGDEKLFF. CDR3 DNA: TGTGCCAGCAGTCCCGACAGGGGGGACGAAAAACTGTTTTTT.

This clonotype has a handful of counts. This rearrangement joins TRBV12-3 or TRBV12-4 to TRBJ1-5; 7 bases are shared with TRBD1. CDR3 length equals 14 residues. The V gene end was trimmed by 2 bases and the J gene end by 7 bases; junction bases not matched to a gene: 5. The chain's CDR3 is CASSLQGGGQPQHF. DNA for the CDR3: TGTGCCAGCAGTTTACAGGGGGGGGGGCAGCCCCAGCATTTT.

Points on this clonotype: The germline gene is not matched at one end of the junction; a read error may be the cause. The chain has TRBV7-9 and TRBJ2-5; no firm D call. The CDR3 length is 13 residues. Germline values: CDR1 SEHNR, CDR2 FQNEAQ (reference sequence). This CDR3 is CASSQENQETQYF. Here the CDR3 DNA reads TGCGCCAGCAGCCAAGAGAACCAAGAGACCCAGTACTTC. The variable domain in full, completed from reference TRBV7-9 and TRBJ2-5, reads DTGVSQNPRHKITKRGQNVTFRCDPISEHNRLYWYRQTLGQGPEFLTYFQNEAQLEKSRLLSDRFSAERPKGSFSTLEIQRTEQGDSAMYLCASSQENQETQYFGPGTRLLVL.

V gene TRBV19 combines with J gene TRBJ1-1; D may be TRBD1 (6 bases). The V gene lost 9 bases and the J gene lost 0 bases, with 14 bases spanning the gap. Germline V gene lookup returns CDR1 LNHDA and CDR2 SQIVND (reference sequence). This CDR3 has 14 amino acids. The CDR3 protein is CASGLRGMNTEAFF. The CDR3 nucleotides are TGTGCCAGCGGGCTCAGGGGCATGAACACTGAAGCTTTCTTT.

The table lists this clonotype with a few counts. V and J are TRBV7-9 and TRBJ2-7, with TRBD2 as a possible D gene (5 bases). Trimming pared 5 bases from V and 2 bases from J, leaving 22 bases between. Germline V CDR1 and CDR2: SEHNR, FQNEAQ (reference sequence). The CDR3 runs to 17 residues. Here the CDR3 reads CASSQDLVRAGTYEQYF. The CDR3 DNA follows: TGTGCCAGCAGCCAAGATCTGGTGCGGGCGGGCACCTACGAGCAGTACTTC.

This chain uses TRBV2 with TRBJ1-4; TRBD1 might be the D (6 bases). Deletions cut 6 bases from V and 0 bases from J, with 11 bases between. In germline, CDR1 is SNHLY, CDR2 FYNNEI. This CDR3 spans 15 amino acids. The CDR3 sequence is CASRRRTATNEKLFF. The CDR3 DNA sequence: TGTGCCAGCAGAAGGAGGACAGCAACTAATGAAAAACTGTTTTTT.

This clonotype has at least ten counts. V is TRBV7-9 and J is TRBJ1-1; TRBD1 might be the D (5 bases). The CDR3 is 16 amino acids. Trimming left V 5 bases short and J 1 base short, with 17 bases between. The V gene's germline CDR1 is SEHNR and CDR2 FQNEAQ (reference sequence). The CDR3 DNA reads as TGTGCCAGCAGCAGTTCTAGAAGGGGAACGAACACTGAAGCTTTCTTT. Translating gives CASSSSRRGTNTEAFF.

This rearrangement joins TRBV7-9 to TRBJ2-5; TRBD1 matches 9 bases. V shed 9 bases, J shed 2 bases, and the junction held 7 bases outside the gene matches. From germline, CDR1 is SEHNR and CDR2 FQNEAQ (reference sequence). The CDR3 contains 14 residues. The DNA of the CDR3 is TGTGCCAGTCTTCCGGGACAGGGACAAGAGACCCAGTACTTC. It is translated as CASLPGQGQETQYF.

The chain combines TRBV20-1 with TRBJ1-2; D is ambiguous. V gave up 0 bases and J gave up 8 bases, with 13 bases separating them. Germline CDR1 DFQATT, CDR2 SNEGSKA (reference sequence). The CDR3 sequence is 13 residues long. Written as DNA, the CDR3 is TGCAGTGCTAGAGATCACCTCCTCAAGGGCTACACCTTC. Encoded protein: CSARDHLLKGYTF.

In its sample, this clonotype was seen many times. The chain joins TRBV24-1 to TRBJ2-7; D might be TRBD1 (6 bases). The CDR3 consists of 15 residues. Germline V gene data show CDR1 as KGHDR and CDR2 as SFDVKD. The V gene lost 3 bases and the J gene lost 3 bases, with 14 bases spanning the gap. The CDR3 here is CATSDRQGNSYEQYF. DNA for the CDR3: TGTGCCACCAGTGATCGTCAGGGGAATAGCTACGAGCAGTACTTC.

This clonotype was detected a few times. The chain carries TRBV7-9 and TRBJ1-5; no clear D gene. V lost 3 bases and J lost 6, with 12 bases in between. This CDR3 has 14 residues. CDR1 is SEHNR, CDR2 FQNEAQ, per germline (reference sequence). The CDR3 nucleotides are TGTGCCAGCAGCTTGCTCGGCGGTTTTCAGCCCCAGCATTTT. Residues: CASSLLGGFQPQHF.

Ten or more counts support this clonotype. This chain connects TRBV29-1 to TRBJ2-5, with 9 positions matching TRBD1. Germline assignment: CDR1 SQVTM and CDR2 ANQGSEA. This CDR3 is 12 amino acids long. The junction had 2 bases not matched to a gene; V was cut back by 8 bases and J by 1 base. CDR3 coding DNA: TGCAGCATGGGACAGGGCCAAGAGACCCAGTACTTC. It codes for CSMGQGQETQYF.

This clonotype came up a few times. This chain uses TRBV20-1 with TRBJ2-2; no reliable D call. With 3 bases removed from V and 4 bases from J, the gap between germline ends came to 15 bases. Germline values: CDR1 DFQATT, CDR2 SNEGSKA (reference sequence). The CDR3 sequence is 15 residues long. The CDR3 DNA reads as TGCAGTGCTAGCTCTCGGAGTCCGGTCACCGGGGAGCTGTTTTTT. As protein: CSASSRSPVTGELFF.

About this clonotype: This may be a read error: a much more frequent sequence differs by one nucleotide. The V gene is TRBV2, the J gene TRBJ1-2; D gene ambiguous. Germline CDR1 reads SNHLY; CDR2 reads FYNNEI. Between the trimmed V and J ends, which lost 7 bases and 0 bases, there was a span of 12 bases. The CDR3 length is 14 residues. The CDR3 nucleotides are TGTGCCAGCATCGGAAGGGTACCTAACTATGGCTACACCTTC. Residues: CASIGRVPNYGYTF.

The chain joins TRBV20-1 to TRBJ2-7, with TRBD2 matching over 13 bases. Germline values: CDR1 DFQATT, CDR2 SNEGSKA (reference sequence). The CDR3 extends over 14 amino acids. Trimming took 6 bases from V and 4 from J; bases not matched to a gene: 6. This CDR3 is CSAPGTSGTYEQYF. The DNA of the CDR3 is TGCAGTGCCCCGGGGACTAGCGGGACGTACGAGCAGTACTTC.

There are a few counts of this clonotype. The rearrangement links TRBV5-8 to TRBJ1-2, with D possibly matching TRBD1 (5 bases). Per the germline V gene, CDR1 is SGHTS and CDR2 is YDEGEE. V was shortened by 2 bases and J by 4 bases, with 12 bases between the two germline ends. CDR3 size: 14 residues. CDR3 residues: CASSFEPDSYGYTF. The CDR3 bases are TGTGCCAGCAGCTTTGAACCCGACAGCTATGGCTACACCTTC. Full variable domain (rest looked up from reference TRBV5-8 and TRBJ1-2): EAGVTQSPTHLIKTRGQQATLRCSPISGHTSVYWYQQALGLGLQFLLWYDEGEERNRGNFPPRFSGRQFPNYSSELNVNALELEDSALYLCASSFEPDSYGYTFGSGTRLTVV.

Many counts were recorded for this clonotype. The CDR3: CASSLEPGNTIYF. The DNA for the CDR3 is TGTGCCAGCAGCCTCGAACCTGGAAACACCATATATTTT. This chain uses TRBV7-3 with TRBJ1-3; D unclear. Germline V CDR1 and CDR2: SGHTA, FQGTGA. The CDR3 has 13 residues. V was cut by 5 bases and J by 2 bases, with 7 bases left in between.

This clonotype came up a few times. The gene calls are TRBV20-1 and TRBJ2-7, with TRBD2 matching over 8 bases. The germline CDR1 and CDR2 sequences are DFQATT and SNEGSKA (reference sequence). V trimming: 7 bases; J trimming: 1 base; junction bases outside the gene matches: 6. The length of the CDR3 is 13 residues. CDR3 sequence (DNA): TGCAGTGTCGTTAGCGGGACATCCTACGAGCAGTACTTC. This translates into CSVVSGTSYEQYF.

The chain carries TRBV14 and TRBJ1-6; a possible D gene is TRBD1 (5 bases). V was cut by 4 bases and J by 9 bases, with 16 bases left in between. The CDR3 is made up of 15 amino acids. Germline CDR1 reads SGHDN; CDR2 reads FVKESK. In nucleotides, the CDR3 is TGTGCCAGCAGCCCAGAGATGCGGGACTTTTCACCCCTCCACTTT. Translating gives CASSPEMRDFSPLHF.

The chain joins TRBV6-6 to TRBJ1-2; D gene unclear. Trimming pared 6 bases from V and 4 bases from J, leaving 15 bases between. The CDR3 has 14 residues. Germline loops: CDR1 MNHNY, CDR2 SVGAGI (reference sequence). CDR3 DNA sequence: TGTGCCAGCAGGCTGGGCGAAAACTCCTATGGCTACACCTTC. As protein: CASRLGENSYGYTF.